The entry below describes one T cell receptor (beta chain). Its antigen remains unidentified. The data belong to a study of cytomegalovirus exposure and HLA in healthy donors. General observations from the study: Cytomegalovirus-associated status was assigned to about 150 TCR beta chains. Researchers reported in a later analysis that common viral pathogens appeared linked to several top clusters. Researchers reported from a later analysis that most CMV-associated TCR beta chains appeared HLA-restricted. For presence/absence analyses, sequencing depth was assumed to be roughly uniform across donors.

The PCR made use of 60 Vbeta and 13 Jbeta primers. The protocol was immunoSEQ multiplex PCR, while the TCRdb copy is restricted to in-frame clones and leaves out a portion. The data hold 100,000 to 150,000 clones, with 80% observed a single time. The CDR3 length is 11 residues. V was shortened by 8 bases and J by 3 bases, with 7 bases between the two germline ends. CDR1 ENHRY and CDR2 SYGVKD come from the germline V gene. Sequenced material: PBMCs. The rearrangement uses TRBV10-3 and TRBJ1-2; no firm D call. This receptor was identified in a man aged 30-40 years in good health and CMV-seronegative. In nucleotides, the CDR3 is TGTGCCATCGGGCCAGACTATGGCTACACCTTC. Encoded protein: CAIGPDYGYTF.